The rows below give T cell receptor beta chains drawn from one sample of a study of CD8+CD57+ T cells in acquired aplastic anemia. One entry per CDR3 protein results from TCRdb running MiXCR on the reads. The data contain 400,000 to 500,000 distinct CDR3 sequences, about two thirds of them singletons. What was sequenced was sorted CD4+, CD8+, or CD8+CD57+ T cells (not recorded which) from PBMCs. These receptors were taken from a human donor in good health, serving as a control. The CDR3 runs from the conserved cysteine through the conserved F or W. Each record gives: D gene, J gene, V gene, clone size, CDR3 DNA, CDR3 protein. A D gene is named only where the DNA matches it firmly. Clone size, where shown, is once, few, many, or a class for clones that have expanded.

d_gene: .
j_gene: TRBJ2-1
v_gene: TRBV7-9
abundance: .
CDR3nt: TGTGCCAGCAGCTACGCCGCTAGTGTTAATGAGCAGTTCTTC
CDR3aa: CASSYAASVNEQFF

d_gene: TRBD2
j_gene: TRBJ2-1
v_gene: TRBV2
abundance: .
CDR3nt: TGTGCCAGCACGCTGGCGGGGGATGGCGATGAGCTGGTCTTC
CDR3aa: CASTLAGDGDELVF

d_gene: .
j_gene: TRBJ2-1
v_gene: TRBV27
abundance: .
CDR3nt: TGTGCCAGCAGTTTATGGGGGGCTAATGAGCAGTTCTTC
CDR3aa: CASSLWGANEQFF

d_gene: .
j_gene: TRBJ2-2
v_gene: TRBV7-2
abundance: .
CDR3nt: TGTGCCAGCAGCTTAGAAGGGTTGAATTCAGGCGTCCACTTTTTT
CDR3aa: CASSLEGLNSGVHFF

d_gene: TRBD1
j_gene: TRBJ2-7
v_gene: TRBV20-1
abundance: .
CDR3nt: TGCAGTGCTATGGGGTTACAGGGGGCTGGCTCCTACGAGCAGTACTTC
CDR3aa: CSAMGLQGAGSYEQYF

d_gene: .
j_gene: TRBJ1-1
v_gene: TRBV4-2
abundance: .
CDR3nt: TGTGCCAGCAGTGTTTTGATGGGGAATGAAGCTTTCTTT
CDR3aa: CASSVLMGNEAFF

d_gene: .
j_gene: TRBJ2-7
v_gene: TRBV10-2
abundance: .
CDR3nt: TGCGGCATAAGTAGGTCGTCCTACGAGCAGTACTTC
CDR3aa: CGISRSSYEQYF

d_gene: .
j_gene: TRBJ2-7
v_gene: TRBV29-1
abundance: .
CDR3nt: TGCAGCGTCGAGGTTTTGGGGGGGGGCACCCAATACGAGCAGTACTTC
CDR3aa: CSVEVLGGGTQYEQYF

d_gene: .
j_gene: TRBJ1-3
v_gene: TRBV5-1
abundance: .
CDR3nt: TGTGCCAGCAGCATCCCAAAAGCCAAGGTTAGAAACACCATATATTTT
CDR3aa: CASSIPKAKVRNTIYF

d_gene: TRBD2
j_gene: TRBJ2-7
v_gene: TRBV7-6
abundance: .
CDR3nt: TGTGCCAGCAGCATAAGCGGGACCCACAGGCACGAGCAGTACTTC
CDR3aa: CASSISGTHRHEQYF

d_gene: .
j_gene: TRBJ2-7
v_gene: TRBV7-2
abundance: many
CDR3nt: TGTGCCAGCAGATTTGGCGTATCCTACGAGCAGTACTTC
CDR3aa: CASRFGVSYEQYF

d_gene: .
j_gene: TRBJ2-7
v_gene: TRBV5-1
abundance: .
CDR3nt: TGCGCCAGCAGCTTAGAAGGTGGCGACGGGTACTTC
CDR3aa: CASSLEGGDGYF

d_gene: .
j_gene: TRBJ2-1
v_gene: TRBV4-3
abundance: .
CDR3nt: TGCGCCAGCAGCCAAGAACGGCAGCAGTTCTTC
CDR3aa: CASSQERQQFF

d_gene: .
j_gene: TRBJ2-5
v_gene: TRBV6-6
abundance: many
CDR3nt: TGTGCCAGCAGCTCGGTCCAAGAGACCCAGTACTTC
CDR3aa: CASSSVQETQYF

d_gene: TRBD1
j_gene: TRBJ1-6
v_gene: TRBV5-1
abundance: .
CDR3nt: TGCGCCAGCAGCCAAGGGACAGGGAGTTCACCCCTCCACTTT
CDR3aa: CASSQGTGSSPLHF

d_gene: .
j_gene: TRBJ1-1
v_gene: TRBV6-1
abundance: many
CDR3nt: TGTGCCAGCAGTGAAGACAGGAACACTGAAGCTTTCTTT
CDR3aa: CASSEDRNTEAFF

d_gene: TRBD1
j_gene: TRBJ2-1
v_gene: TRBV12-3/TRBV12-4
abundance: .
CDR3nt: TGTGCCAGCAGTTCGACAGGGTACAATGAGCAGTTCTTC
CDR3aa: CASSSTGYNEQFF

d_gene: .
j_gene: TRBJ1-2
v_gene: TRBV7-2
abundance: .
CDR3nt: TGTGCCAGCAGCAGCCATGGCGGGGGCTGTGGCTACAACACCTTC
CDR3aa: CASSSHGGGCGYNTF

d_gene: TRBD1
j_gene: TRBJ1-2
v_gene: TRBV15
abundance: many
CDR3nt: TGTGCCACCAGCAGAGATCGGGCAGGGGGCAATGGCTACACCTTC
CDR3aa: CATSRDRAGGNGYTF

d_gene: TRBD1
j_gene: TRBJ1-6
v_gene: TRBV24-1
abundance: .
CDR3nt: TGTGCCACCAGCGAGGGGCCAACAGGGGATTCACCCCTCCACTTT
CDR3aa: CATSEGPTGDSPLHF

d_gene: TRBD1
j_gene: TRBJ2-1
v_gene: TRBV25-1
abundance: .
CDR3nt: TGTGCCAGCAGTGCAGGGGGCCTCAGCTCCTACAATGAGCAGTTCTTC
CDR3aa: CASSAGGLSSYNEQFF

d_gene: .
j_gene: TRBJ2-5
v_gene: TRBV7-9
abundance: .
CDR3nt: TGTGCTAGCAGCGCGACCGATGATATGTGCGAGACCGAGTACTTC
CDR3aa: CASSATDDMCETEYF

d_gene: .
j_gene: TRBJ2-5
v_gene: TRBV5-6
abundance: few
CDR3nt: TGTGCCAGCAGCTTGGCAGTGGTAGAGACCCAGTACTTC
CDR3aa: CASSLAVVETQYF

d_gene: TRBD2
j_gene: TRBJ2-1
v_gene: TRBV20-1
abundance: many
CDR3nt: TGCAGTGCTAGGACTAGCGGCCCCAATGAGCAGTTCTTC
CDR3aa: CSARTSGPNEQFF

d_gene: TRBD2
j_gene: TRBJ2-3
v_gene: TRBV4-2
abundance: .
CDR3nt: TGTGCCAGCAGCCTTACTAGCGGGGGGGCCGGAAGCACAGATACGCGGTATTTT
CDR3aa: CASSLTSGGAGSTDTRYF

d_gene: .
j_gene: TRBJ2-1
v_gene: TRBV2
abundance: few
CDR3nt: TGTGCCAGCAGTGAAGCAGCGCGAGGTGAGCAGTTCTTC
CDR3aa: CASSEAARGEQFF

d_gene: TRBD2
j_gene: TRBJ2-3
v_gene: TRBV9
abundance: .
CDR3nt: TGTGCCAGCAGCGTGGGGGGGGGTGGCACAGATACGCAGTATTTT
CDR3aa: CASSVGGGGTDTQYF

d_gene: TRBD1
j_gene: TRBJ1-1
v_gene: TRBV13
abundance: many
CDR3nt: TGTGCCAGCAGCTTTAGGGACAGAAACACTGAAGCTTTCTTT
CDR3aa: CASSFRDRNTEAFF

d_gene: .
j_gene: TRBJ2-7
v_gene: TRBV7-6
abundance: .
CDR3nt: TGTGCCAGCAGCGCGGGTGCGATTCAGCAGTACTTC
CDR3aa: CASSAGAIQQYF

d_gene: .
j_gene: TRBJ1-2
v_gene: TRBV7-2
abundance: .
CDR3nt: TGTGCCAGCAGCTCCGAGATGGGGTTGCCGCAGGGTTTTACCTTC
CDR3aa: CASSSEMGLPQGFTF

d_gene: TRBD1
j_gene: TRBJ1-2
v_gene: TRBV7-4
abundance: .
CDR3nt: TGTGCCAGCAGACCTAGCGACAGGGCTTCGGGGGGCTACACCTTC
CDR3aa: CASRPSDRASGGYTF

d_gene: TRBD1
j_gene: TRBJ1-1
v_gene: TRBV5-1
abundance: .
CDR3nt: TGCGCCAGCAGCTCCCGGGACAGGGGGTCCACTGAAGCTTTCTTT
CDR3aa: CASSSRDRGSTEAFF

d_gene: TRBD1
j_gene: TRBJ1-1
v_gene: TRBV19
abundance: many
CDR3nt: TGTGCCAGTAGTAGGCCAGGGGGCTCGAACACTGAAGCTTTCTTT
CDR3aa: CASSRPGGSNTEAFF

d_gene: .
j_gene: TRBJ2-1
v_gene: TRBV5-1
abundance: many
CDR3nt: TGCGCCAGTCGTCAGGGGCTTGGATACAATGAGCAGTTCTTC
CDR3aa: CASRQGLGYNEQFF

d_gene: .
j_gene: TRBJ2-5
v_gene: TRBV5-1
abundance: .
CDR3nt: TGTGCCAGCAGTCCCCAAGGCGGAGAGGCCCAGTACTTC
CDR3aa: CASSPQGGEAQYF

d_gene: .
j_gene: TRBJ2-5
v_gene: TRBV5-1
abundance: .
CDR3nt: TGTGCCAGCAGTGATTTTCAAGAGACCCACCAGTACTTC
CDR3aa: CASSDFQETHQYF

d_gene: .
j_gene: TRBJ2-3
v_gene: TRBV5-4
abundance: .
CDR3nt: TGCGCCAGCAGCCAAGAGACGAGAGATACGCAGTATTTT
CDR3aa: CASSQETRDTQYF

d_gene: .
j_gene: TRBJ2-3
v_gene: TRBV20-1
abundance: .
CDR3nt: TGCAGTGCTAGAGCTAGCCCAACGACCACCGTGTTGTCTAGCACAGATACGCAGTATTTT
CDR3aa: CSARASPTTTVLSSTDTQYF

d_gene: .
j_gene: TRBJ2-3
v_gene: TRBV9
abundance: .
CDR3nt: TGTGCCAGCAGCGTTTTGATAAGCGGCGGGGATGATACGCAGTATTTT
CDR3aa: CASSVLISGGDDTQYF

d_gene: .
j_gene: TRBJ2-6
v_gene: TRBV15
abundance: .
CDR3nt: TGCGCCAGCAGGAGAGACTCATTCGCCTACGTCCTGTACTTC
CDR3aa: CASRRDSFAYVLYF

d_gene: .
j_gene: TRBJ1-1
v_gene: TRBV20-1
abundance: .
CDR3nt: TGCAGTGCTTTCCCGACAGGAAACACTGAAGCTTTCTTT
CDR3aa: CSAFPTGNTEAFF

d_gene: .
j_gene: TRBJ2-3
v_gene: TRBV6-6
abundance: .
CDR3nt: TGTGCCAGCAGTGTGACTAGTCCCAGCACAGATACGCAGTATTTT
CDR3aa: CASSVTSPSTDTQYF

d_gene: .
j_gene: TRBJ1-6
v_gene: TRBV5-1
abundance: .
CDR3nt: TGTGCCAGCAGCATAGTGGATGAGGATTCACCCCTCCACTTT
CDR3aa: CASSIVDEDSPLHF

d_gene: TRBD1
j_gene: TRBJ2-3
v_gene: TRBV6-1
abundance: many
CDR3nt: TGTGCCAGCAGCCCCGGACAGGGGGCTTTGTATACGCAGTATTTT
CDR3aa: CASSPGQGALYTQYF

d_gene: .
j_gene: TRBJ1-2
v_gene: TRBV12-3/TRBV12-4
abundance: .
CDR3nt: TGTGCCAGCACCAAAGGGTTGTCAGCAACTAACTATGGCTACACCTTC
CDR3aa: CASTKGLSATNYGYTF

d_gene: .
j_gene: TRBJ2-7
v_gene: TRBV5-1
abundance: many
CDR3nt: TGCGCCAGCAGCAACCGCTCGGGGGGCGTCTACGAGCAGTACTTC
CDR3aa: CASSNRSGGVYEQYF

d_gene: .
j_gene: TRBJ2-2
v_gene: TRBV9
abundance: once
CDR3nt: TGTGCCAGCAGCCGGCACCGGGATATCCGAGGGGAGCTGTTTTTT
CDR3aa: CASSRHRDIRGELFF

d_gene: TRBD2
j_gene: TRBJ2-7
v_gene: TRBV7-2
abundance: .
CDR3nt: TGTGCCAGCAGCTGGCAGGGACTACCGGACGGGCAGCACTTC
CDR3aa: CASSWQGLPDGQHF

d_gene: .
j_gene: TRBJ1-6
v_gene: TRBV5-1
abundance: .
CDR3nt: TGCGCCAGCAGCCTAGGGGACTACGACGACCTCCACTTT
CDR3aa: CASSLGDYDDLHF

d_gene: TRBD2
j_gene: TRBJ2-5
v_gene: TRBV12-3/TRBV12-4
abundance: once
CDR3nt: TGTGCCAGCAGGCGGGGAGGGGATTATCAGCCCCAGTACTTC
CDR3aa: CASRRGGDYQPQYF